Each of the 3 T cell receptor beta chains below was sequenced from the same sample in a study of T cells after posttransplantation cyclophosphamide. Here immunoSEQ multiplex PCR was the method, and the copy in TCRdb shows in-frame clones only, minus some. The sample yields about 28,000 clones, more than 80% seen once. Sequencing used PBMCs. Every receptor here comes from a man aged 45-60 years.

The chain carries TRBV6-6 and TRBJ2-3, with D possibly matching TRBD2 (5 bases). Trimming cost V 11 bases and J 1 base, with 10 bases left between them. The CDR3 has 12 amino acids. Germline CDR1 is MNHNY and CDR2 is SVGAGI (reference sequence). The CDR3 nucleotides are TGTGCCTCGGCGGGCGGCACAGATACGCAGTATTTT. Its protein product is CASAGGTDTQYF.

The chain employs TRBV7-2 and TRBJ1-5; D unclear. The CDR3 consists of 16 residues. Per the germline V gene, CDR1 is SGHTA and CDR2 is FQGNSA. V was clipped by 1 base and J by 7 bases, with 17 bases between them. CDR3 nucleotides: TGTGCCAGCAGCTTAGTGGGTGGTCGGGGTGGGCAGCCCCAGCATTTT. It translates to CASSLVGGRGGQPQHF.

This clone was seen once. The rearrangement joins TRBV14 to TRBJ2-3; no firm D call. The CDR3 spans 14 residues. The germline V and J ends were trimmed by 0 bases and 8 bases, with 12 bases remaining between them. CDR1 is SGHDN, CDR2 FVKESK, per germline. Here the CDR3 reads CASSQDMRRGTQYF. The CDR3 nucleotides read TGTGCCAGCAGCCAAGACATGCGTCGAGGTACGCAGTATTTT.